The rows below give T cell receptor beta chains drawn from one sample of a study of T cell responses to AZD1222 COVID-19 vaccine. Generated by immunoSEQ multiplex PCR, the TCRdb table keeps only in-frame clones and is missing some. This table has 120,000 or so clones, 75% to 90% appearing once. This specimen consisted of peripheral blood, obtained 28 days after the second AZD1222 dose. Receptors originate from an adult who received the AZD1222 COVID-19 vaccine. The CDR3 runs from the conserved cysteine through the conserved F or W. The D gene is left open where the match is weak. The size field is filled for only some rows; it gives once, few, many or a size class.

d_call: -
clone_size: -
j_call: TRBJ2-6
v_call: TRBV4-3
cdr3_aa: CASSQESQFSSGANVLTF
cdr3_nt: TGCGCCAGCAGCCAAGAGAGCCAATTCAGCTCTGGGGCCAACGTCCTGACTTTC

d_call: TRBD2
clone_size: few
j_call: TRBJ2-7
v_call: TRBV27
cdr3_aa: CASSLRTSGYYSYEQYF
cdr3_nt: TGTGCCAGCAGCCTACGGACTAGCGGATACTACTCCTACGAGCAGTACTTC

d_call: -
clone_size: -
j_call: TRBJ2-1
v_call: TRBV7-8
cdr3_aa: CASSLREDLRGNEQFF
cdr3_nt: TGTGCCAGCAGCCTTAGAGAGGACCTTCGGGGCAATGAGCAGTTCTTC

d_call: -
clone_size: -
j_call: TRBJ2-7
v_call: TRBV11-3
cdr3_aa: CASSREAQGVDEQYF
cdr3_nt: TGTGCCAGCAGCCGGGAGGCACAGGGGGTAGACGAGCAGTACTTC

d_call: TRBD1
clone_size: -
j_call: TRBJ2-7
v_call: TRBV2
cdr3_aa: CASSVDRGTYEQYF
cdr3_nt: TGTGCCAGCAGTGTAGACAGGGGGACCTACGAGCAGTACTTC

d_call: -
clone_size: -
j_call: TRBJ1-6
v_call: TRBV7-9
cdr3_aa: CASSLGSGTRNSPLHF
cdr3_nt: TGTGCCAGCAGCTTAGGTTCGGGGACCCGTAATTCACCCCTCCACTTT

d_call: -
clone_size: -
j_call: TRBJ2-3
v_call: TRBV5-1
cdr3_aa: CASSAWGTDTQYF
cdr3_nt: TGCGCCAGCAGCGCTTGGGGCACAGATACGCAGTATTTT

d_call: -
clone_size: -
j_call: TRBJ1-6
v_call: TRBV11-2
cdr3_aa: CASSSPGHYNSPLHF
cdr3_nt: TGTGCCAGCAGCTCACCGGGACATTATAATTCACCCCTCCACTTT

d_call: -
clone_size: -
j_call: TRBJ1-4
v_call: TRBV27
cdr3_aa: CASRGVGVGEKLFF
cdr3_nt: TGTGCCAGCAGGGGGGTGGGGGTGGGCGAAAAACTGTTTTTT

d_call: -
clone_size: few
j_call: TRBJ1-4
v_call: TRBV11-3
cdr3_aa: CASSLGMLTNEKLFF
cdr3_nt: TGTGCCAGCAGCCTTGGCATGTTGACAAATGAAAAACTGTTTTTT

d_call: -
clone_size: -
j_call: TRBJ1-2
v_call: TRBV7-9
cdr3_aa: CASSLASRVGYTF
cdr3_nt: TGTGCCAGCAGCTTAGCGTCGAGGGTTGGCTACACCTTC

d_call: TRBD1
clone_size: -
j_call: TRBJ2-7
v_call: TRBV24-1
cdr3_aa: CATSDQGQHYYEQYF
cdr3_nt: TGTGCCACCAGTGACCAGGGACAGCACTACTACGAGCAGTACTTC

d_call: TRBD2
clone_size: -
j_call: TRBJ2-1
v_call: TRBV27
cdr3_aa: CASSLEGGSSYNEQFF
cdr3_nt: TGTGCCAGCAGTTTAGAGGGCGGGAGCTCCTACAATGAGCAGTTCTTC

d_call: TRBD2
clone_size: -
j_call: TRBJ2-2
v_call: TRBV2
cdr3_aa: CASSARTSGAGELFF
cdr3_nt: TGTGCCAGCAGTGCAAGGACTAGCGGGGCCGGGGAGCTGTTTTTT

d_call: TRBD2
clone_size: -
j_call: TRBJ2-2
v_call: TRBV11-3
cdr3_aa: CASSFRGRETGELFF
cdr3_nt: TGTGCCAGCAGCTTCCGAGGGAGGGAGACCGGGGAGCTGTTTTTT

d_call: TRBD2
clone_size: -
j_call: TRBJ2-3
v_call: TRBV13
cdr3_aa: CASSSRTSGSVDTQYF
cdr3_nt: TGTGCCAGCAGCTCCCGGACTAGCGGGAGTGTAGATACGCAGTATTTT

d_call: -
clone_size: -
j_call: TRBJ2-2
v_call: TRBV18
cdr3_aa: CASSPRGTGELFF
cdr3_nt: TGTGCCAGCTCACCTCGCGGCACCGGGGAGCTGTTTTTT

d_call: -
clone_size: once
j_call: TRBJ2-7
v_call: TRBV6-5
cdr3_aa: CASSPSTSYEQYF
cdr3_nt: TGTGCCAGCAGCCCGAGCACCTCCTACGAGCAGTACTTC

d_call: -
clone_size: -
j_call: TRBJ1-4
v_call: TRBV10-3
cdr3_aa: CAISEGGTNEKLFF
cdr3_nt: TGTGCCATCAGTGAAGGGGGGACTAATGAAAAACTGTTTTTT

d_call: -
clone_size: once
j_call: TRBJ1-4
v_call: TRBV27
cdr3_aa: CASSLRPRSEKLFF
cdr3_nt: TGTGCCAGCAGTCTTAGACCGAGGTCCGAAAAACTGTTTTTT

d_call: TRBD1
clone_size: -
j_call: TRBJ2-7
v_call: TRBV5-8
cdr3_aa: CASSLDRGLGYEQYF
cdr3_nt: TGTGCCAGCAGCTTGGACAGGGGGCTCGGATACGAGCAGTACTTC

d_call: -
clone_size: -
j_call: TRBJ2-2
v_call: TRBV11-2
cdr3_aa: CASRAPITGELFF
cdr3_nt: TGTGCCAGCAGAGCCCCGATCACCGGGGAGCTGTTTTTT

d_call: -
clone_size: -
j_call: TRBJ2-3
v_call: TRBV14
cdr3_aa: CASSQTLALGDTQYF
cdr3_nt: TGTGCCAGCAGCCAGACGCTCGCGCTCGGGGATACGCAGTATTTT

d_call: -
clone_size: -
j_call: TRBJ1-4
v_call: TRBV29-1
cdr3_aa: CSASRAATNEKLFF
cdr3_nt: TGCAGCGCCTCCCGGGCCGCAACTAATGAAAAACTGTTTTTT

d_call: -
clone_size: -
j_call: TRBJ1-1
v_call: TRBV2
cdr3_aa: CASSVIQGAEAFF
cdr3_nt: TGTGCCAGCAGTGTAATCCAAGGAGCTGAAGCTTTCTTT

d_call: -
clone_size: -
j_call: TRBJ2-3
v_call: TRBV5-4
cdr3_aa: CASSPPGTSDTQYF
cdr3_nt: TGTGCCAGCAGCCCCCCCGGGACTTCAGATACGCAGTATTTT

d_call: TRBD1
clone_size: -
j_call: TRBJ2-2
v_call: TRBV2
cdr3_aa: CASSPGQGHTGELFF
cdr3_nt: TGTGCCAGCAGTCCGGGACAGGGTCACACCGGGGAGCTGTTTTTT

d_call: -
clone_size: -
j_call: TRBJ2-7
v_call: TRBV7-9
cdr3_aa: CASSPAVEQYF
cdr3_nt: TGTGCCAGCAGCCCAGCAGTCGAGCAGTACTTC

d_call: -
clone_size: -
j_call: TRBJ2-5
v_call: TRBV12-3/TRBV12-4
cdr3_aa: CASSLGETQYF
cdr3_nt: TGTGCCAGCAGTTTGGGGGAGACCCAGTACTTC

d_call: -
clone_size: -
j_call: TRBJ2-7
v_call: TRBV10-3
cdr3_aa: CAISESGGRGYEQYF
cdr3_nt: TGTGCCATCAGTGAGTCCGGGGGGCGAGGCTACGAGCAGTACTTC

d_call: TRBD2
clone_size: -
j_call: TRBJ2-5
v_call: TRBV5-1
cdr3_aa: CASSLTSGGAQETQYF
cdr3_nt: TGCGCCAGCAGCCTGACTAGCGGGGGGGCACAAGAGACCCAGTACTTC

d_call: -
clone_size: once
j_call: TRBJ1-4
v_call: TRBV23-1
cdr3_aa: CASSQSTASLPTNEKLFF
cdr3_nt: TGCGCCAGCAGTCAATCGACAGCCTCCCTCCCAACTAATGAAAAACTGTTTTTT

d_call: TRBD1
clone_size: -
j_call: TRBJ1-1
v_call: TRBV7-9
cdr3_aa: CASSLAQGGNTEAFF
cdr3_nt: TGTGCCAGCAGCTTAGCCCAGGGGGGGAACACTGAAGCTTTCTTT